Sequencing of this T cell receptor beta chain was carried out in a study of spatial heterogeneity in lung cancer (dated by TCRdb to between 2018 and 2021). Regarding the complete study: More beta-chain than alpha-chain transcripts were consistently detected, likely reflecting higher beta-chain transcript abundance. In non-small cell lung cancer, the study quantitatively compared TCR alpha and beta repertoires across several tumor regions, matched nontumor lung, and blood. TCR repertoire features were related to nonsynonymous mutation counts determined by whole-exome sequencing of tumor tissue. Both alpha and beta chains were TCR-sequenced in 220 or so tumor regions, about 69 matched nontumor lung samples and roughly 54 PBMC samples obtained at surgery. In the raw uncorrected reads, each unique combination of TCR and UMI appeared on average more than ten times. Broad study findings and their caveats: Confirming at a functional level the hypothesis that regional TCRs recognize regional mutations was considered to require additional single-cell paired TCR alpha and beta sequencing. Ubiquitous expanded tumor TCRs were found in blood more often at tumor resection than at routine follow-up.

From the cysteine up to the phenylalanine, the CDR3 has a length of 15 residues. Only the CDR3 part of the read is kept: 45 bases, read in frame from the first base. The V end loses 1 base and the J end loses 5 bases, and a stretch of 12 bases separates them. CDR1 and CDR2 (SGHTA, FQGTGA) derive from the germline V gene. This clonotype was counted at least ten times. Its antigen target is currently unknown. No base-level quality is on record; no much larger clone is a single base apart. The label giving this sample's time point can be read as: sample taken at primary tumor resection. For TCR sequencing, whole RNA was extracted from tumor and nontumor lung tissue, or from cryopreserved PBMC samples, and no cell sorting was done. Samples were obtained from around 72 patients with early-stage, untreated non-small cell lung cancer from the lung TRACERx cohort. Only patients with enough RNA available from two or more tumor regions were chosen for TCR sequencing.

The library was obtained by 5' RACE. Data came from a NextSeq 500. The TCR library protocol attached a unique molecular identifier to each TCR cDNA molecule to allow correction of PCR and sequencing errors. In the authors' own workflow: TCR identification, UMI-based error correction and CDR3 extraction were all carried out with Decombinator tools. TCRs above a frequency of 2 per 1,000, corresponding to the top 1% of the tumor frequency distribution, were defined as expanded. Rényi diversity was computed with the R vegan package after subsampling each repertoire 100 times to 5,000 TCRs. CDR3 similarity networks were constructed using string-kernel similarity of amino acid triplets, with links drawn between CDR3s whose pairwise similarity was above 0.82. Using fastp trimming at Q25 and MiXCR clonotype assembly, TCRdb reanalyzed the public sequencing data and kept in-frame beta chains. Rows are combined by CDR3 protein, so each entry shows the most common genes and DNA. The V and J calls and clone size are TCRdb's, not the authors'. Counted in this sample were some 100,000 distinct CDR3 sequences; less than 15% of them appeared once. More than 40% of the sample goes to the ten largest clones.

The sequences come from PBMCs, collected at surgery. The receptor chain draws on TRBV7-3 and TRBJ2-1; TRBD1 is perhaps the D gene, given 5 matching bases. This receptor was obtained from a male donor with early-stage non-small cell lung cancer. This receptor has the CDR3 CASSLNDSPNNEQFF. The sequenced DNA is TGTGCCAGCAGCTTAAATGACAGTCCTAACAATGAGCAGTTCTTC.